The 32 T cell receptor beta chains reported below all come from one sample, sequenced in a study of Ad26.COV2.S vaccination and SARS-CoV-2 variants. This table comes from immunoSEQ multiplex PCR, and its TCRdb copy is limited to in-frame clones, with some not included. The table has roughly 400,000 clones, around 89% seen once. Described treatment: over 15 received Ad26.COV2.S at low or high dose, single or two shots; several received placebo; per-sample allocation not given. Following the first vaccine or placebo injection, samples were taken on day 63. This sample comprised peripheral blood, obtained in a trial of Ad26.COV2.S vaccine versus placebo. These TCRs come from a person between 18 and 65 years old who received the Ad26.COV2.S COVID-19 vaccine or a placebo.

The chain uses TRBV27 and TRBJ2-3, with 8 nucleotides matching TRBD1. Trimming removed 8 bases from V and 0 bases from J; junction bases left unmatched: 10. Germline values: CDR1 MNHEY, CDR2 SMNVEV (reference sequence). The CDR3 has 16 residues. As DNA, the CDR3 is TGTGCCAGCGACAGGGGAAGGAAGACTAGCACAGATACGCAGTATTTT. Translating it yields CASDRGRKTSTDTQYF.

The genes are TRBV3-1 (or the pseudogene TRBV3-2) and TRBJ2-3; D is perhaps TRBD2 (7 bases). Trimming took off 3 bases at V and 3 bases at J, with 16 bases between the two ends. Germline V gene data show CDR1 as LGHDT and CDR2 as YNNKEL (reference sequence). This CDR3 is built from 16 residues. The CDR3 DNA reads TGTGCCAGCAGCCAGACGGCGGGAGACAGGACAGATACGCAGTATTTT. This translates into CASSQTAGDRTDTQYF.

The chain joins TRBV10-1 to TRBJ2-3, with 7 bases identical to TRBD2. The germline V gene encodes CDR1 WNHNN and CDR2 SYGVQD (reference sequence). This CDR3 contains 16 residues. V was clipped by 5 bases and J by 4 bases; unmatched bases: 12. Written as DNA, the CDR3 is TGCGCCAGCAGTTCCCACGGCGGGAGAATGGCAGATACGCAGTATTTT. It is translated as CASSSHGGRMADTQYF.

The chain has TRBV5-6 and TRBJ1-1; no definite D call. Germline-derived CDR1 and CDR2 are SGHDT and YYEEEE. The V and J ends lost 5 bases and 5 bases respectively, with 10 bases between them. The CDR3 length is 12 residues. This CDR3 is CASRQRETEAFF. As DNA, the CDR3 is TGTGCCAGCAGACAGCGAGAAACTGAAGCTTTCTTT.

The CDR3 DNA reads TGTGCCAGCAGTGAACAGAATCAGCCCCAGCATTTT. Residues: CASSEQNQPQHF. The rearrangement links TRBV6-1 to TRBJ1-5; no clear D gene. CDR3 length equals 12 residues. CDR1 is MNHNS, CDR2 SASEGT, per germline. V lost 2 bases to trimming and J lost 4 bases, with 3 bases between them.

The J gene is TRBJ2-5, the V gene TRBV4-1; the D is unclear. V was trimmed by 0 bases and J by 4 bases, leaving 9 bases between them. Looked up from germline, CDR1 is MGHRA and CDR2 is YSYEKL. The CDR3 has 14 amino acids. CDR3 loop: CASSQDPNRETQYF. Written as DNA, the CDR3 is TGCGCCAGCAGCCAAGATCCCAACCGAGAGACCCAGTACTTC.

V gene TRBV5-5 combines with J gene TRBJ2-7; D is ambiguous. With 5 bases removed from V and 2 bases from J, the gap between germline ends came to 11 bases. The CDR3 is 13 residues long. Germline V gives CDR1 SGHKS, CDR2 YYEKEE (reference sequence). This CDR3 reads CASRFGWTYEQYF. DNA for the CDR3: TGTGCCAGCAGATTCGGCTGGACCTACGAGCAGTACTTC.

The chain links TRBV5-1 to TRBJ2-1; 7 bases match TRBD2. V dropped 0 bases and J dropped 7; count of bases not matched to a gene: 10. The CDR3 consists of 16 residues. Per the germline V gene, CDR1 is SGHRS and CDR2 is YFSETQ. The CDR3 protein is CASSLVGGLGINEQFF. Here the CDR3 DNA reads TGCGCCAGCAGCTTGGTAGGCGGACTAGGAATAAATGAGCAGTTCTTC.

This chain uses TRBV5-1 with TRBJ2-2; 13 nucleotides match TRBD2. The CDR3 is 17 residues long. Germline CDR1 SGHRS, CDR2 YFSETQ. Germline trimming cut 2 bases from V and 6 bases from J; bases unmatched to any gene: 7. As DNA, the CDR3 is TGCGCCAGCAGCTTAACTAGCGGGAGGGCCGCTGCCGGGGAGCTGTTTTTT. Its translation: CASSLTSGRAAAGELFF.

The V gene is TRBV5-8, the J gene TRBJ1-5; D unclear. CDR3 length equals 14 residues. The V gene lost 2 bases and the J gene lost 5 bases, with 11 bases spanning the gap. The germline gives CDR1 SGHTS, CDR2 YDEGEE. The CDR3 spells CASSFRAKYQPQHF. The CDR3 DNA reads TGTGCCAGCAGCTTTAGGGCCAAATATCAGCCCCAGCATTTT.

The chain links TRBV5-1 to TRBJ2-7, with D uncertain. The length of the CDR3 is 13 residues. The V and J ends lost 4 bases and 6 bases respectively, with 14 bases between them. CDR1 SGHRS and CDR2 YFSETQ come from the germline V gene. The CDR3 DNA is TGCGCCAGCAGCCTCGGAAGTACGGGCGAGCAGTACTTC. Translated: CASSLGSTGEQYF.

The rearrangement joins TRBV30 to TRBJ2-5, with D possibly TRBD2 on 5 matching bases. The CDR3 loop spans 14 amino acids. V lost 1 base, J lost 0 bases, and 9 bases lay in between. Germline V gives CDR1 GTSNPN, CDR2 SVGIG (reference sequence). DNA of the CDR3: TGTGCCTGGAGTGGCGGAGGCAACCAAGAGACCCAGTACTTC. Protein product: CAWSGGGNQETQYF. Full variable domain (missing parts from reference TRBV30 and TRBJ2-5): SQTIHQWPATLVQPVGSPLSLECTVEGTSNPNLYWYRQAAGRGLQLLFYSVGIGQISSEVPQNLSASRPQDRQFILSSKKLLLSDSGFYLCAWSGGGNQETQYFGPGTRLLVL.

The chain employs TRBV6-6 and TRBJ1-5; D gene ambiguous. The CDR3 spans 12 residues. Trimming left V 7 bases short and J 1 base short, with 5 bases between. Per germline, CDR1 MNHNY and CDR2 SVGAGI (reference sequence). CDR3 sequence (DNA): TGTGCCAGCAAGCCGAGCAATCAGCCCCAGCATTTT. It is translated as CASKPSNQPQHF.

The chain uses TRBV2 and TRBJ2-3, with 7 bases fitting TRBD2. The CDR3 covers 11 residues. Trimming cost V 2 bases and J 14 bases; bases outside gene matches: 4. Germline CDR1 reads SNHLY; CDR2 reads FYNNEI. CDR3 in amino acids: CASSESGRSYF. CDR3 DNA: TGTGCCAGCAGTGAATCCGGGAGGTCGTATTTT.

V usage is TRBV21-1 and J usage is TRBJ1-6; TRBD1, the D gene given by the table, was not confirmed from the DNA. TRBV21-1 is deemed a pseudogene. The CDR3 length is 17 residues. The CDR3 protein is CASSKVARISYNSPLHF. The DNA of the CDR3 is TGTGCCAGCAGCAAAGTGGCAAGAATCTCCTATAATTCACCCCTCCACTTT.

This chain uses TRBV30 with TRBJ2-2; D is ambiguous. The CDR3 runs to 13 residues. V gave up 2 bases and J gave up 1 base, with 5 bases separating them. Germline V gene data show CDR1 as GTSNPN and CDR2 as SVGIG (reference sequence). CDR3 in DNA: TGTGCCTGGAGTTGGGGGAACACCGGGGAGCTGTTTTTT. Residues: CAWSWGNTGELFF.

The chain uses TRBV28 and TRBJ1-1; TRBD1 agrees at 10 bases. From germline, CDR1 is MDHEN and CDR2 SYDVKM. Trimming at V came to 2 bases and at J to 6 bases, leaving 6 bases not matched to a gene. The CDR3 sequence is 15 residues long. DNA for the CDR3: TGTGCCAGCAGTTTAACCGACAGGGGGCCGGCTGAAGCTTTCTTT. Its translation: CASSLTDRGPAEAFF.

The chain carries TRBV10-2 and TRBJ2-1; D unresolved. The length of the CDR3 is 13 residues. Germline CDR1 WSHSY, CDR2 SAAADI. The V end was cut by 5 bases, the J end by 2 bases, with 7 bases between. The CDR3 protein is CASSRAAYNEQFF. The CDR3 DNA sequence: TGCGCCAGCAGTCGGGCGGCCTACAATGAGCAGTTCTTC.

This rearrangement joins TRBV6-5 to TRBJ2-1, with a tentative D call TRBD1 (5 bases). The CDR3 is made up of 14 amino acids. Germline CDR1 is MNHEY and CDR2 is SVGAGI. Trimming shortened V by 5 bases and J by 6 bases, and 14 bases separated the two germline ends. The CDR3 region has the DNA TGTGCCAGCAGTCATACCCTAGGGGCCAATGAGCAGTTCTTC. Translating it yields CASSHTLGANEQFF.

The chain couples TRBV19 to TRBJ1-1; D is undetermined. CDR3 length equals 11 residues. Germline CDR1 and CDR2: LNHDA and SQIVND (reference sequence). Trimming stripped 7 bases from V and 5 bases from J, with 8 bases between. CDR3 sequence (DNA): TGTGCCAGTACCCAGGCAACTGAAGCTTTCTTT. Encoded protein: CASTQATEAFF.

This chain links TRBV28 with TRBJ2-5, with D unresolved. The germline V and J ends were trimmed by 6 bases and 5 bases, with 16 bases remaining between them. This CDR3 region has 14 residues. Germline V gene lookup returns CDR1 MDHEN and CDR2 SYDVKM. The DNA of the CDR3 is TGTGCCAGCAGCCCTACCCCCTGGCTGGAGACCCAGTACTTC. This codes for CASSPTPWLETQYF.

This clone has a handful of counts. The chain carries TRBV18 and TRBJ2-5; no clear D gene. V gave up 4 bases and J gave up 1 base, with 10 bases separating them. CDR1 KGHSH and CDR2 LQKENI come from the germline V gene. The CDR3 is 14 amino acids. The CDR3, as DNA: TGTGCCAGCTCACAGGCTACCCCCCAAGAGACCCAGTACTTC. This encodes CASSQATPQETQYF.

The chain combines TRBV2 with TRBJ2-5, with 11 bases fitting TRBD2. V shed 4 bases, J shed 1 base, and the junction held 2 bases outside the gene matches. The CDR3 contains 15 residues. The germline gives CDR1 SNHLY, CDR2 FYNNEI. The CDR3 protein is CASSGLAGLQETQYF. Written as DNA, the CDR3 is TGTGCCAGCAGTGGACTAGCGGGGCTCCAAGAGACCCAGTACTTC.

The chain has TRBV7-2 and TRBJ2-5; TRBD2 agrees at 16 bases. This CDR3 has 16 residues. V lost 5 bases, J lost 4 bases, and 4 bases stayed unmatched. Germline values: CDR1 SGHTA, CDR2 FQGNSA. CDR3 bases: TGTGCCAGCAGCCCCGGGACTAGCGGGAGGGGAGAGACCCAGTACTTC. This gives the protein CASSPGTSGRGETQYF.

The chain has TRBV5-1 and TRBJ2-3; D unresolved. V was trimmed by 0 bases and J by 2 bases, leaving 7 bases between them. CDR3 size: 14 residues. The germline CDR1 and CDR2 sequences are SGHRS and YFSETQ. For the CDR3, the DNA is TGCGCCAGCAGCTTGGCCGAGGCCACAGATACGCAGTATTTT. Its translation: CASSLAEATDTQYF.

Worth noting for this clone: Germline is not matched at one junction end, which may reflect a read error. The rearrangement uses TRBV7-7 and TRBJ2-5; 14 bases fit TRBD2. CDR1 SSHAT and CDR2 FNYEAQ come from the germline V gene (reference sequence). The CDR3 contains 17 residues. This CDR3 reads CASSRGTSGSWGETQYF. Written as DNA, the CDR3 is TGTGCTAGCAGCCGAGGGACTAGCGGGAGTTGGGGGGAGACCCAGTACTTC.

This clone occurred once. The CDR3 loop is CASSLGFSAGYNEQFF. The CDR3 nucleotides read TGTGCCAGCAGCTTGGGGTTTTCAGCGGGATACAATGAGCAGTTCTTC. The chain couples TRBV5-4 to TRBJ2-1; TRBD2 matches 7 bases. CDR3 size: 16 residues. Germline V gene lookup returns CDR1 SGHNT and CDR2 YYREEE (reference sequence). V lost 0 bases to trimming and J lost 4 bases; unmatched junction nucleotides: 7. Filled out from reference TRBV5-4 and TRBJ2-1, the complete variable domain reads ETGVTQSPTHLIKTRGQQVTLRCSSQSGHNTVSWYQQALGQGPQFIFQYYREEENGRGNFPPRFSGLQFPNYSSELNVNALELDDSALYLCASSLGFSAGYNEQFFGPGTRLTVL.

The chain employs TRBV4-1 and TRBJ2-4; possible D gene TRBD2, 6 bases. Looked up from germline, CDR1 is MGHRA and CDR2 is YSYEKL. This CDR3 is 15 amino acids long. V was shortened by 3 bases and J by 1 base, with 10 bases between the two germline ends. The CDR3 sequence is CASSQPREAKNIQYF. CDR3 coding DNA: TGCGCCAGCAGCCAGCCTCGGGAGGCCAAAAACATTCAGTACTTC.

The genes are TRBV7-8 and TRBJ1-1; D gene unclear. The germline V gene encodes CDR1 SGHVS and CDR2 FQNEAQ. V was clipped by 5 bases and J by 1 base, with 8 bases between them. There are 13 residues in the CDR3. The CDR3 loop reads CASSPPRNTEAFF. The CDR3 DNA reads TGTGCCAGCAGCCCCCCCCGGAACACTGAAGCTTTCTTT.

This chain connects TRBV9 to TRBJ1-1, with 8 bases matching TRBD1. Germline-derived CDR1 and CDR2 are SGDLS and YYNGEE. Trimming took 2 bases from V and 2 from J; bases not matched to a gene: 8. The CDR3 has 16 residues. In DNA, the CDR3 is TGTGCCAGCAGCGTTGGGACAGGTTTGTCTAACACTGAAGCTTTCTTT. Amino acids: CASSVGTGLSNTEAFF.

The chain is built from TRBV7-6 and TRBJ2-1, with 11 positions matching TRBD2. Germline CDR1 SGHVS, CDR2 FNYEAQ. Trimming at V came to 4 bases and at J to 4 bases, leaving 9 bases not matched to a gene. The CDR3 is 17 amino acids. The DNA of the CDR3 is TGTGCCAGCAGCTCGGGACTAGCGGACCAACCGTACAATGAGCAGTTCTTC. It encodes CASSSGLADQPYNEQFF.

The CDR3 loop reads CASSQYGGKEEAFF. CDR3 sequence (DNA): TGCGCCAGCAGCCAATACGGTGGCAAGGAGGAAGCTTTCTTT. The J gene is TRBJ1-1, the V gene TRBV4-1, with unresolved D. The CDR3 is made up of 14 amino acids. From germline, CDR1 is MGHRA and CDR2 YSYEKL. Trimming pared 2 bases from V and 8 bases from J, leaving 15 bases between.